Presented here are 20 T cell receptor beta chains from one specimen sequenced in a study of blood T cells in healthy people across ages. Sample-barcoded 5' priming and a J-beta primer mix drove a second PCR of roughly 7 to 11 cycles. TCRdb independently ran MiXCR on the 5' RACE reads; one entry per CDR3 protein. The data show some 1.5 million distinct CDR3 sequences, over 25% seen once. The sequencing input was blood. These TCRs come from a woman in her 30s in good health.

This clonotype was seen a few times. V gene TRBV4-3 combines with J gene TRBJ2-3, with D possibly matching TRBD2 (6 bases). Germline V gene lookup returns CDR1 LGHNA and CDR2 YSLEER. The CDR3 is made up of 13 amino acids. V was pared by 2 bases and J by 14 bases, with 17 bases between. The CDR3 protein is CASSQMRGGEGYF. DNA for the CDR3: TGCGCCAGCAGCCAAATGAGAGGCGGGGAAGGGTATTTT.

This sequence joins TRBV10-3 and TRBJ1-2; D is perhaps TRBD1 (5 bases). V was clipped by 6 bases and J by 3 bases, with 11 bases between them. The V gene's germline CDR1 is ENHRY and CDR2 SYGVKD. This CDR3 spans 13 amino acids. The CDR3 coding sequence is TGTGCCATCAGCGAGGTGGGGGACTATGGCTACACCTTC. This sequence encodes CAISEVGDYGYTF.

This clonotype was counted ten times or more. The chain links TRBV5-1 to TRBJ2-6; D is unclear. Germline CDR1 reads SGHRS; CDR2 reads YFSETQ. The CDR3 contains 14 residues. The ends were cut back, 9 bases at V and 0 bases at J, with 10 bases in the middle. CDR3 loop: CATQEPSGANVLTF. For the CDR3, the DNA is TGCGCCACCCAAGAACCCTCTGGGGCCAACGTCCTGACTTTC.

A few counts support this clonotype. V is TRBV12-3 or TRBV12-4 and J is TRBJ1-5, with TRBD1 as a possible D gene (6 bases). The germline V and J ends were trimmed by 4 bases and 3 bases, with 19 bases remaining between them. The CDR3 consists of 17 residues. This CDR3 is CASSSAPQGISNQPQHF. The CDR3 region has the DNA TGTGCCAGCAGTTCAGCCCCACAGGGAATTTCCAATCAGCCCCAGCATTTT.

J is TRBJ2-1 and V is TRBV11-1; perhaps D is TRBD1 or TRBD2 (6 bases each). V was pared by 2 bases and J by 8 bases, with 37 bases between. There are 22 residues in the CDR3. CDR1 SGHAT and CDR2 FQDESV come from the germline V gene (reference sequence). As DNA, the CDR3 is TGTGCCAGCAGCTTAATCCGCAACCCACGCGGGCCACAGGGAGGAAGGATCCATGAGCAGTTCTTC. Amino acid sequence: CASSLIRNPRGPQGGRIHEQFF.

Many counts were recorded for this clonotype. The chain links TRBV7-9 to TRBJ2-5; TRBD2 aligns across 13 bases. V lost 5 bases, J lost 2 bases, and 5 bases stayed unmatched. CDR1 SEHNR and CDR2 FQNEAQ come from the germline V gene (reference sequence). This CDR3 is built from 16 residues. In DNA form, the CDR3 reads TGTGCCAGCAGCGCTTCGACTAGCGGGGGGCAAGAGACCCAGTACTTC. It translates to CASSASTSGGQETQYF.

This clonotype appeared a few times. This chain connects TRBV20-1 to TRBJ1-5; 7 nucleotides line up with TRBD1. Germline CDR1 is DFQATT and CDR2 is SNEGSKA (reference sequence). The CDR3 spans 14 residues. V lost 0 bases to trimming and J lost 4 bases; unmatched junction nucleotides: 3. The CDR3 protein is CSAREPTGNQPQHF. The CDR3 DNA reads TGCAGTGCTAGAGAGCCGACAGGGAATCAGCCCCAGCATTTT.

V is TRBV27 and J is TRBJ2-7; D may be TRBD2 (6 bases). The CDR3 runs to 15 residues. Per germline, CDR1 MNHEY and CDR2 SMNVEV (reference sequence). V lost 5 bases, J lost 0 bases, and 14 bases lay in between. CDR3 DNA sequence: TGTGCCAGCAGTCCAGACGGGGGAAGCTCCTACGAGCAGTACTTC. This sequence encodes CASSPDGGSSYEQYF.

This clonotype was detected only a few times. The chain combines TRBV7-7 with TRBJ2-2, with D hard to call. V gave up 1 base and J gave up 7 bases, with 13 bases separating them. The CDR3 totals 15 residues. From germline, CDR1 is SSHAT and CDR2 FNYEAQ (reference sequence). The CDR3 region is CASSLGPGEVGELFF. The CDR3 DNA reads as TGTGCCAGCAGCTTAGGCCCGGGTGAGGTCGGGGAGCTGTTTTTT.

This chain links TRBV7-2 with TRBJ1-5, with D possibly TRBD1 on 6 matching bases. Deletions cut 7 bases from V and 5 bases from J, with 12 bases between. Germline V gene data show CDR1 as SGHTA and CDR2 as FQGNSA. The CDR3 length is 13 residues. The CDR3 loop is CASNSQGYQPQHF. CDR3 DNA sequence: TGTGCCAGCAACTCACAGGGATATCAGCCCCAGCATTTT.

At least ten counts were recorded for this clonotype. The rearrangement joins TRBV6-6 to TRBJ2-7, with D possibly matching TRBD1 (7 bases). CDR1 is MNHNY and CDR2 is SVGAGI in the germline V gene (reference sequence). V was cut by 7 bases and J by 5 bases, with 30 bases left in between. This CDR3 has 18 residues. In nucleotides, the CDR3 is TGTGCCAGCATTAGTAGGGGGCTAACCCCAGGACTAAAGAACGAGCAGTACTTC. Its protein is CASISRGLTPGLKNEQYF.

V is TRBV27 and J is TRBJ2-3; TRBD2 aligns across 8 bases. This CDR3 is built from 15 residues. V shed 7 bases and J 2 bases; nucleotides not matched to a gene: 8. Germline values: CDR1 MNHEY, CDR2 SMNVEV (reference sequence). The CDR3, as DNA: TGTGCCAGCACACGAAATAGCGGGACCACAGATACGCAGTATTTT. Its protein is CASTRNSGTTDTQYF.

This clonotype was found many times. The gene calls are TRBV10-2 and TRBJ1-2, with a possible D match to TRBD1 (6 bases). Germline assignment: CDR1 WSHSY and CDR2 SAAADI. Trimming cost V 3 bases and J 7 bases, with 18 bases left between them. This CDR3 has 15 amino acids. CDR3 coding DNA: TGCGCCAGCAGTGATCCCACGGGACACCTTGCTGGCTACACCTTC. Translating gives CASSDPTGHLAGYTF.

The rearrangement uses TRBV20-1 and TRBJ2-1; TRBD2 matches 8 bases. The CDR3 runs 15 residues. The germline gives CDR1 DFQATT, CDR2 SNEGSKA (reference sequence). V lost 5 bases to trimming and J lost 1 base; unmatched junction nucleotides: 7. CDR3 sequence: CSAQKAGGSYNEQFF. The CDR3 DNA reads TGCAGTGCTCAAAAGGCGGGAGGATCCTACAATGAGCAGTTCTTC.

The V and J genes are TRBV10-3 and TRBJ1-6; D call uncertain. Trimming shortened V by 6 bases and J by 8 bases, and 14 bases separated the two germline ends. The CDR3 is made up of 14 amino acids. Germline V CDR1 and CDR2: ENHRY, SYGVKD. CDR3 nucleotides: TGTGCCATCAGCCTCCGGGAAGCGGATTCACCCCTCCACTTT. This encodes CAISLREADSPLHF.

This clonotype was seen only a few times. The chain is built from TRBV12-5 and TRBJ2-1, with D possibly matching TRBD2 (6 bases). From germline, CDR1 is LGHNT and CDR2 FRNRAP. V lost 3 bases and J lost 8, with 17 bases in between. The CDR3 extends over 15 amino acids. This CDR3 reads CASGFPDRGMDEQFF. CDR3 nucleotide sequence: TGTGCTAGTGGTTTCCCCGATCGGGGGATGGATGAGCAGTTCTTC.

This clonotype was counted between two and nine times. J is TRBJ2-7 and V is TRBV6-6; D possibly corresponds to TRBD2 (5 bases). CDR3 size: 15 residues. Germline CDR1 reads MNHNY; CDR2 reads SVGAGI (reference sequence). Trimming stripped 2 bases from V and 7 bases from J, with 18 bases between. The CDR3 nucleotides are TGTGCCAGCAGTTACGGGGAGAACTCCTACAATGAGCAGTACTTC. Residues: CASSYGENSYNEQYF.

This clonotype came up a few times. Germline is not matched at one junction end, which may reflect a read error. The chain couples TRBV11-1 to TRBJ2-6; TRBD1 matches at 8 bases. The CDR3 runs 18 residues. Germline CDR1 and CDR2: SGHAT and FQDESV (reference sequence). The CDR3, as DNA: TGTGCCAGCAGCGTCGGACAGGGATCTCCCTCTCGGGCCAACGTCCTGACTTTC. This translates into CASSVGQGSPSRANVLTF.

There are a few counts of this clonotype. The chain is built from TRBV7-2 and TRBJ2-5, with D perhaps being TRBD1 or TRBD2 (5 bases each). Germline assignment: CDR1 SGHTA and CDR2 FQGNSA. CDR3 length equals 14 residues. V was trimmed by 3 bases and J by 7 bases, leaving 15 bases between them. CDR3 DNA sequence: TGTGCCAGCAGCTTGGGGACGGAGTATGTGACCCAGTACTTC. Translation: CASSLGTEYVTQYF.

This clonotype was seen ten or more times. The V call is TRBV12-3 or TRBV12-4, the J call TRBJ2-7, with D perhaps matching TRBD2 (6 bases). The CDR3 runs to 14 residues. With 8 bases removed from V and 7 bases from J, the gap between germline ends came to 21 bases. The CDR3 reads CASSPGLNGGEQYF. The CDR3 DNA follows: TGTGCCAGCTCCCCGGGACTGAATGGCGGGGAGCAGTACTTC.